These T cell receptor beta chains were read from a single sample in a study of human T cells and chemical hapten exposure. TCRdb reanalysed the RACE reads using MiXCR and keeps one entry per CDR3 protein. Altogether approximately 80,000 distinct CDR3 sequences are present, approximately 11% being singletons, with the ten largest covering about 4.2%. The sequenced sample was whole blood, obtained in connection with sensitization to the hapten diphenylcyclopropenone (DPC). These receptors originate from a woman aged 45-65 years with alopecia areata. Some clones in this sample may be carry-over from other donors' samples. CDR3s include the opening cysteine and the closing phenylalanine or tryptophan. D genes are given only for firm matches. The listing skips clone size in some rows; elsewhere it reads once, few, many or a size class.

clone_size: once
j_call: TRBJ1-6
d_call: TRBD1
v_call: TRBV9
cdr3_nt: TGTGCCAGCAGCCCACAGTCAGGGGGGACTAATTCACCCCTCCACTTT
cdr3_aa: CASSPQSGGTNSPLHF

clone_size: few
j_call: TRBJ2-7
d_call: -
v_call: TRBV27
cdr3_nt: TGTGCCAGCAGTTTGCAGCACTCCTACGAGCAGTACTTC
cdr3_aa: CASSLQHSYEQYF

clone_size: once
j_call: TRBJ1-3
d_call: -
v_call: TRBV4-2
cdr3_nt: TGTGCCAGCAGCCAACCCGGATCGGGAAACACCATATATTTT
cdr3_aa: CASSQPGSGNTIYF

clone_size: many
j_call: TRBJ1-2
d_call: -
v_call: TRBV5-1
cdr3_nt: TGCGCCAGCGGGTGGGGCTCGTATGGCTACACCTTC
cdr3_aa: CASGWGSYGYTF

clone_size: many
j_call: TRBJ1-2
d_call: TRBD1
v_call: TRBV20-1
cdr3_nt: TGCAGTGCTGGCACTACGGGACAGGGGACCTTC
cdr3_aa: CSAGTTGQGTF

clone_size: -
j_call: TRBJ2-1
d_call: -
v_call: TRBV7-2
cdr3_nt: TGTGCCAGCAGCTACAGCTCCACGGGAGAGCAGTTCTTC
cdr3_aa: CASSYSSTGEQFF

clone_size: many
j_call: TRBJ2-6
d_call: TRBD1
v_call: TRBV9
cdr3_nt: TGTGCCAGCAGCGCTTGGACAGGCTCTGGGGCCAACGTCCTGACTTTC
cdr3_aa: CASSAWTGSGANVLTF

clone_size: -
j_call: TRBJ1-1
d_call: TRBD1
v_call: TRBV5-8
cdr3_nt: TGTGCCAGCAGCTTGTGGATGACAGGGAACAACACTGAAGCTTTCTTT
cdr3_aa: CASSLWMTGNNTEAFF

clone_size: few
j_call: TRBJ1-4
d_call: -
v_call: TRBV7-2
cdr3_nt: TGTGCCAGCAGCCAAACAGGGTTACCTAATGAAAAACTGTTTTTT
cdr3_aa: CASSQTGLPNEKLFF

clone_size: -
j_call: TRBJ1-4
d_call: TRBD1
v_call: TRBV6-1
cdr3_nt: TGTGCCAGCGGGAGACAGGGGAAAAATGAAAAACTGTTTTTT
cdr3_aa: CASGRQGKNEKLFF

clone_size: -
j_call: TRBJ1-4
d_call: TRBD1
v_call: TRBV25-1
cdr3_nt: TGTGCCAGCAGACAGGGGAATGAAAAACTGTTTTTT
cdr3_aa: CASRQGNEKLFF

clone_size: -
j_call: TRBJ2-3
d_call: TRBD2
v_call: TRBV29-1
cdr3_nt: TGCAGCGTTGGTCTACTAGCGGGAGTTTCGGATACGCAGTATTTT
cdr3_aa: CSVGLLAGVSDTQYF

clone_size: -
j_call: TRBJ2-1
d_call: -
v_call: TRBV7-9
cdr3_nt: TGTGCCAGCAGCCCGACGTCAAATGAGCAGTTCTTC
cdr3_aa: CASSPTSNEQFF

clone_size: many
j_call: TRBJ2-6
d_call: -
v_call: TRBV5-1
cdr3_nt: TGCGCCAGCAGGTCGAGTGGGGCCAACGTCCTGACTTTC
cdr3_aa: CASRSSGANVLTF

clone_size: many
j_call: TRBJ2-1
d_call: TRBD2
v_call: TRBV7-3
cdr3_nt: TGTGCCAGCAGCTTGAGTCGACTAGCGGGGGGTTACAATGAGCAGTTCTTC
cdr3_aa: CASSLSRLAGGYNEQFF

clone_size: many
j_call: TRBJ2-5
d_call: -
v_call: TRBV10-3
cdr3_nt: TGTGCCATCAGTGATTGGCTAGCTGAGACCCAGTACTTC
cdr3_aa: CAISDWLAETQYF

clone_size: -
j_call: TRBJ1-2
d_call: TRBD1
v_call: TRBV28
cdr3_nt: TGTGCCAGCAGTCCGGACAGGGACGGCTACACCTTC
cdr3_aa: CASSPDRDGYTF

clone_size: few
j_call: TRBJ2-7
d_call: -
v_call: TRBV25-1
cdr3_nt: TGTGCCAGCAGTGACTGGTCAGGCGGGAGAGGGGGCGAGCAGTACTTC
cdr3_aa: CASSDWSGGRGGEQYF

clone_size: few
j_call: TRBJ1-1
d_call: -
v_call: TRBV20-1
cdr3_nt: TGCAGTGCCAAATCAATCGTACAGGGCACTGAAGCTTTCTTT
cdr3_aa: CSAKSIVQGTEAFF

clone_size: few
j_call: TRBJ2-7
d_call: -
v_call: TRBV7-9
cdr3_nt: TGTGCCAGCAGCCCGGGACACCTCTTCTACGAGCAGTACTTC
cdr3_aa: CASSPGHLFYEQYF

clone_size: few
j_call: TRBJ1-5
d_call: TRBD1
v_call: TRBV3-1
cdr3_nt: TGTGCCAGCAGCCCGACGACAGGGGTTGGAAATCAGCCCCAGCATTTT
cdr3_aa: CASSPTTGVGNQPQHF

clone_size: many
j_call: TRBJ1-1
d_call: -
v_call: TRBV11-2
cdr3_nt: TGTGCCAGCAGCCCTGAAGTGGGATTGCAAGCTTTCTTT
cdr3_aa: CASSPEVGLQAFF

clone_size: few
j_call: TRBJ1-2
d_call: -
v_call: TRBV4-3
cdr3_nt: TGCGCCAGCAGCCAAGAGGTGACTAAGACTTATGGCTACACCTTC
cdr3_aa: CASSQEVTKTYGYTF

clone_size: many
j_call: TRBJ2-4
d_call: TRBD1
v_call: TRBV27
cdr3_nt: TGTGCCAGCAGTCAATCGACAGGGGGCTTTGTCAAAAACATTCAGTACTTC
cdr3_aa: CASSQSTGGFVKNIQYF

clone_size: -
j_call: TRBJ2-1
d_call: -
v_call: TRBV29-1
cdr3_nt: TGCAGCGTTGAAGCGCAGAGCTCCTACAATGAGCAGTTCTTC
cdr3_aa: CSVEAQSSYNEQFF

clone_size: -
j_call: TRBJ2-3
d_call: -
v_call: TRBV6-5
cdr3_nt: TGTGCCAGCAGGCTTCTGACGGGCGATACGCAGTATTTT
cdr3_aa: CASRLLTGDTQYF

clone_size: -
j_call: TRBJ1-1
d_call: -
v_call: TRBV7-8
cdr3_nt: TGTGCCAGCAGCCCCACGGACTCTTTACCGAACACTGAAGCTTTCTTT
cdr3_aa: CASSPTDSLPNTEAFF

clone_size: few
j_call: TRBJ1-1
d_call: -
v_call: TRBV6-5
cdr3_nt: TGTGCCAGCAGTTACGGTCCTAGCACTGAAGCTTTCTTT
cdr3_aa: CASSYGPSTEAFF

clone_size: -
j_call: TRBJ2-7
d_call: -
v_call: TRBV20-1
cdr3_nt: TGCAGTGCTGATTCCGGGACATCTCTACCCGGCGAGCAGTACTTC
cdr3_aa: CSADSGTSLPGEQYF

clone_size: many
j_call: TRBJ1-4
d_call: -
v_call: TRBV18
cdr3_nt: TGTGCCAGCTCACCTACAGGAGGAATTAATGAAAAACTGTTTTTT
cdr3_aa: CASSPTGGINEKLFF

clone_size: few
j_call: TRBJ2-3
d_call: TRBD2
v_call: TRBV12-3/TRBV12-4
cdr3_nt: TGTGCCAGCAGTTTCTTAGCGGGGGGACGCACAGATACGCAGTATTTT
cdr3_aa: CASSFLAGGRTDTQYF

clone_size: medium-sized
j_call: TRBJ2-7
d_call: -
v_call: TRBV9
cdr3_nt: TGTGCCAGCAGCGTAGTGGGCGGATCAAGCGAGCAGTACTTC
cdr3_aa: CASSVVGGSSEQYF

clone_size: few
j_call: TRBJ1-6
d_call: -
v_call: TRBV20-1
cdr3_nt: TGCAGTGCGCGGACGGGCCCGGGACCTAATTCACCCCTCCACTTT
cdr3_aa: CSARTGPGPNSPLHF

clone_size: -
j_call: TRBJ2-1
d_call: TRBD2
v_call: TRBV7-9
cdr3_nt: TGTGCCAGCAGCTTGATATTTGAGCTAGCGGACAATGAGCAGTTCTTC
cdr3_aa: CASSLIFELADNEQFF

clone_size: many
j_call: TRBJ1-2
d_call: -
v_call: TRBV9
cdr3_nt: TGTGCCAGCAGCGCAGCCCTGGGGTCTCCAAGCGGCTATGGCTACACCTTC
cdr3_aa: CASSAALGSPSGYGYTF

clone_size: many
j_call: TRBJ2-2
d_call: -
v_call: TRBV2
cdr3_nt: TGTGCCAGCAGTGATGGTAGGACCGGGGAGCTGTTTTTT
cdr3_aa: CASSDGRTGELFF

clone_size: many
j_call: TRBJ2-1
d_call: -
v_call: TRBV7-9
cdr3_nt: TGTGCCAGCAGCTTTGTCCCGGGACTTTCGTACAATGAGCAGTTCTTC
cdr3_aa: CASSFVPGLSYNEQFF

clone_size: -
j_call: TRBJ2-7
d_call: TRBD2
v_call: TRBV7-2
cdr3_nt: TGTGCCAGCAGCTTAGCTCTAAGCGGGAAAGCCTACGAGCAGTACTTC
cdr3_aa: CASSLALSGKAYEQYF

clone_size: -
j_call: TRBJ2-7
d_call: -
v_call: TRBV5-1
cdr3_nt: TGCGCCAGCAGGGCCCACTACGAGCAGTACTTC
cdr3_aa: CASRAHYEQYF

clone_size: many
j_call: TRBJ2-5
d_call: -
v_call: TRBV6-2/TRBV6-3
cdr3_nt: TGTGCCAGCAGTCGACAGGTTTATGAGACCCAGTACTTC
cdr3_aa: CASSRQVYETQYF

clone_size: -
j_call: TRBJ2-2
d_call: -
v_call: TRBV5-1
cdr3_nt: TGCGCCAGCAGCCCCACGTGGACCCGAGCGAACACCGGGGAGCTGTTTTTT
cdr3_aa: CASSPTWTRANTGELFF

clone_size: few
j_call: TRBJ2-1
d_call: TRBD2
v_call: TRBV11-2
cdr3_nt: TGTGCCAGCAGTCGAGGACTAGCGGGGAACTCCTACAATGAGCAGTTCTTC
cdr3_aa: CASSRGLAGNSYNEQFF

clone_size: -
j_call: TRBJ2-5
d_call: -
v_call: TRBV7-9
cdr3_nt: TGTGCCAGCAGCTTAGAACAACGAGAGACCCAGTACTTC
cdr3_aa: CASSLEQRETQYF

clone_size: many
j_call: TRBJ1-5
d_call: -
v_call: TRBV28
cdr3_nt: TGTGCCAGCAGCCCCTATAGGGAACTGAGCAATCAGCCCCAGCATTTT
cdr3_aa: CASSPYRELSNQPQHF

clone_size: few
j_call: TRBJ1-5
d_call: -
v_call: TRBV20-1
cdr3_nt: TGCAGTGCTATGGGGGTCAATCAGCCCCAGCATTTT
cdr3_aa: CSAMGVNQPQHF

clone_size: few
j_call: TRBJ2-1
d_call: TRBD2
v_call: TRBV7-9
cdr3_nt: TGTGCCAGCAGGGTGGGACTAGCGGGAGTCTATGAGCAGTTCTTC
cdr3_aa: CASRVGLAGVYEQFF

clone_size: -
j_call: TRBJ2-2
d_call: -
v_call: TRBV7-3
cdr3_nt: TGTGCCAGCAGCCGGGACACCATAGCCGGGGAGCTGTTTTTT
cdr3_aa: CASSRDTIAGELFF